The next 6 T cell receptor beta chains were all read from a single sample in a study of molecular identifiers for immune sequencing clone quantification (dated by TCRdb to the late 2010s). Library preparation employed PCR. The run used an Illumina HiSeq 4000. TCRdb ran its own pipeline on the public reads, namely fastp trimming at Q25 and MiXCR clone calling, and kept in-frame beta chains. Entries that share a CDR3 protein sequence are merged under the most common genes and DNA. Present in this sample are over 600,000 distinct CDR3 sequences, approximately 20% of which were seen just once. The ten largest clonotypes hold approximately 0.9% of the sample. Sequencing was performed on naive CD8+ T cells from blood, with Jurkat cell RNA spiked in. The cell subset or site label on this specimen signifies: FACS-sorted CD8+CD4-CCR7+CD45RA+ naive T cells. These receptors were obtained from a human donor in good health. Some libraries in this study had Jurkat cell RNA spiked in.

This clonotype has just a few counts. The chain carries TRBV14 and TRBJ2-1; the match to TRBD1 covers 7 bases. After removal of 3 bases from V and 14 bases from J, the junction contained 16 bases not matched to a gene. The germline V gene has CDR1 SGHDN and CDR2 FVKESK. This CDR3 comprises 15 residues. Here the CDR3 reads CASSQMSPTGRRKFF. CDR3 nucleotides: TGTGCCAGCAGCCAGATGAGCCCGACAGGGAGACGGAAGTTCTTC.

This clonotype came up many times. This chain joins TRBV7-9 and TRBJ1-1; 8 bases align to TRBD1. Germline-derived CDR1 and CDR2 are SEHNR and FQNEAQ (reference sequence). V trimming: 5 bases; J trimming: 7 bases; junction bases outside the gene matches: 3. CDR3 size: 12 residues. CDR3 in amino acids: CASSLGQGEAFF. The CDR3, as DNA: TGTGCCAGCAGCCTCGGACAGGGTGAAGCTTTCTTT.

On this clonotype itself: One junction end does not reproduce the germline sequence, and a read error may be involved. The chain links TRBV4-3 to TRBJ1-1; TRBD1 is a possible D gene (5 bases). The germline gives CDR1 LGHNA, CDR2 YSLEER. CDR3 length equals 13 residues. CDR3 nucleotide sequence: TGCGCCAGCAGCGGGGATTGGGGCACTGAAGTTTTCTTT. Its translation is CASSGDWGTEVFF.

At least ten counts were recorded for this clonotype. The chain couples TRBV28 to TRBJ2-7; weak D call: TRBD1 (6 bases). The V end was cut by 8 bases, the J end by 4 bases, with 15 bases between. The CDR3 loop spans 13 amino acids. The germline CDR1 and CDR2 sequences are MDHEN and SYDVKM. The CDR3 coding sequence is TGTGCCAGCGAAAACCCTGGACAGTACGAGCAGTACTTC. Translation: CASENPGQYEQYF.

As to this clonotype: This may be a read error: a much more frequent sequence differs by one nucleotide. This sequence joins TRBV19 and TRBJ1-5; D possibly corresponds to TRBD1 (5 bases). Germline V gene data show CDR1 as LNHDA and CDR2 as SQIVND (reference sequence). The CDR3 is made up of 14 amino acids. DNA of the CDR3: TGTGCCGGTAGTATTAATGGGGGAAATCAGCCCCAGCATTTT. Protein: CAGSINGGNQPQHF.

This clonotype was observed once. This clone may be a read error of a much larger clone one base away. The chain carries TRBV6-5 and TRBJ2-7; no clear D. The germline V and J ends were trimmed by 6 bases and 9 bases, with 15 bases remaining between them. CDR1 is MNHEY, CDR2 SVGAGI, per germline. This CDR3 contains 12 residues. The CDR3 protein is CASSADNGGQYF. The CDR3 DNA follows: TGTGCCAGCAGCGCCGACAACGGCGGGCAGTACTTC.